These 27 T cell receptor beta chains share one sample of origin, sequenced in a study of T cell responses to AZD1222 COVID-19 vaccine. Libraries were prepared by immunoSEQ multiplex PCR; TCRdb keeps only in-frame clonotypes and omits some of them. The data show more than 110,000 clones, 90% to 95% seen once. The sequencing here drew on peripheral blood, taken 28 days after the second AZD1222 dose. The receptors were gathered from an adult who received the AZD1222 COVID-19 vaccine.

The chain recombines TRBV6-5 with TRBJ2-2; D perhaps matches TRBD1 (6 bases). Germline V gene lookup returns CDR1 MNHEY and CDR2 SVGAGI. CDR3 length equals 15 residues. Deletions cut 2 bases from V and 3 bases from J, with 10 bases between. The CDR3 protein is CASSYAGADTGELFF. CDR3 coding DNA: TGTGCCAGCAGTTACGCAGGGGCGGACACCGGGGAGCTGTTTTTT.

There are a few counts of this clone. The V and J genes are TRBV7-9 and TRBJ1-1, with D possibly being TRBD1 (5 bases). This CDR3 has 12 residues. Trimming left V 4 bases short and J 7 bases short, with 10 bases between. From germline, CDR1 is SEHNR and CDR2 FQNEAQ (reference sequence). DNA for the CDR3: TGTGCCAGCAGCTCGCGACAGTATGAAGCTTTCTTT. Encoded protein: CASSSRQYEAFF.

The gene calls are TRBV6-1 and TRBJ2-7, with D maybe TRBD1 (5 bases). This CDR3 spans 14 amino acids. Germline values: CDR1 MNHNS, CDR2 SASEGT. Trimming removed 3 bases at V and 2 bases at J, with 11 bases between. The CDR3, as DNA: TGTGCCAGCAGTGAGTTCAGGGTCACCTACGAGCAGTACTTC. This codes for CASSEFRVTYEQYF.

The chain recombines TRBV7-9 with TRBJ1-1; D not certain. Trimming took off 1 base at V and 0 bases at J, with 6 bases between the two ends. Per germline, CDR1 SEHNR and CDR2 FQNEAQ (reference sequence). CDR3 length: 14 residues. The CDR3 DNA is TGTGCCAGCAGCTTAGATCTGGTGAACACTGAAGCTTTCTTT. Its translation is CASSLDLVNTEAFF.

In this sample, this clone turned up a few times. The CDR3 region has the DNA TGTGCCAGCTCACCCAGCGGGGGGGTGAACGAGCAGTACTTC. This encodes CASSPSGGVNEQYF. The chain links TRBV18 to TRBJ2-7; 10 bases align to TRBD2. CDR3 length: 14 residues. Unmatched junction bases numbered 4, after V lost 3 bases and J lost 5 bases. The V gene's germline CDR1 is KGHSH and CDR2 LQKENI.

This rearrangement joins TRBV4-2 to TRBJ2-7, with D tentatively TRBD2 (6 bases). The V and J ends lost 4 bases and 0 bases respectively, with 10 bases between them. The CDR3 covers 14 residues. Per the germline V gene, CDR1 is LGHNA and CDR2 is YNFKEQ. CDR3 nucleotide sequence: TGTGCCAGCAGCCCGGTCGGGGGCTCCTACGAGCAGTACTTC. It translates to CASSPVGGSYEQYF.

In DNA form, the CDR3 reads TGTGCCAGCAGATCCAATGCGGTATTTGGTCGCAATCAGCCCCAGCATTTT. Protein product: CASRSNAVFGRNQPQHF. V usage is TRBV7-8 and J usage is TRBJ1-5; D ambiguous. This CDR3 contains 17 residues. CDR1 and CDR2 from the germline V gene are SGHVS and FQNEAQ. Trimming removed 6 bases from V and 2 bases from J, with 20 bases in between.

CDR3 DNA: TGTGCCAGCAGCTTAGCCCTTTATCAGGGGGAGTTGGGAGATACGCAGTATTTT. As protein: CASSLALYQGELGDTQYF. The chain is built from TRBV7-9 and TRBJ2-3, with 7 bases that match TRBD1. With V trimmed by 0 bases and J by 5 bases, 14 bases remained unmatched. This CDR3 is 18 amino acids long. Germline V CDR1 and CDR2: SEHNR, FQNEAQ (reference sequence).

The J gene is TRBJ2-1, the V gene TRBV5-1; D not resolved. Trimming stripped 0 bases from V and 1 base from J, with 11 bases between. The CDR3 extends over 16 amino acids. Germline V lookup: CDR1 SGHRS, CDR2 YFSETQ. The CDR3 protein is CASSLAGRLSYNEQFF. CDR3 coding DNA: TGCGCCAGCAGCTTGGCTGGGCGGTTGTCCTACAATGAGCAGTTCTTC.

The chain joins TRBV10-3 to TRBJ1-2; maybe TRBD1 (6 bases). V was trimmed by 4 bases and J by 6 bases, leaving 15 bases between them. CDR3 size: 14 residues. The germline gives CDR1 ENHRY, CDR2 SYGVKD. The CDR3 protein is CAISVGQGKDGYTF. The CDR3 DNA is TGTGCCATCAGTGTAGGGCAGGGGAAGGATGGCTACACCTTC.

This chain links TRBV18 with TRBJ1-1; D is ambiguous. V lost 6 bases, J lost 4 bases, and 12 bases lay in between. Germline CDR1 KGHSH, CDR2 LQKENI. This CDR3 is built from 13 residues. Written as DNA, the CDR3 is TGTGCCAGCTCCGCGGGCGCTGGCACTGAAGCTTTCTTT. Encoded protein: CASSAGAGTEAFF.

This rearrangement joins TRBV28 to TRBJ1-1; no definite D call. Germline assignment: CDR1 MDHEN and CDR2 SYDVKM. The CDR3 is 14 amino acids. Trimming removed 2 bases from V and 0 bases from J, with 7 bases in between. Here the CDR3 reads CASSLGQVNTEAFF. The DNA of the CDR3 is TGTGCCAGCAGTTTAGGGCAGGTGAACACTGAAGCTTTCTTT.

This clone was observed once. The chain links TRBV7-3 to TRBJ1-1; D remains ambiguous. V lost 3 bases to trimming and J lost 2 bases, with 7 bases between them. Germline values: CDR1 SGHTA, CDR2 FQGTGA. This CDR3 comprises 13 residues. CDR3 in amino acids: CASSLSGNTEAFF. DNA of the CDR3: TGTGCCAGCAGCTTGAGCGGCAACACTGAAGCTTTCTTT. The whole variable domain, filled in from reference TRBV7-3 and TRBJ1-1, reads GAGVSQTPSNKVTEKGKYVELRCDPISGHTALYWYRQSLGQGPEFLIYFQGTGAADDSGLPNDRFFAVRPEGSVSTLKIQRTERGDSAVYLCASSLSGNTEAFFGQGTRLTVV.

The sample holds one count of this clone. The V and J genes are TRBV27 and TRBJ1-6; D is ambiguous. V lost 2 bases and J 9 bases, leaving 14 bases between the germline ends. The CDR3 consists of 15 residues. Looked up from germline, CDR1 is MNHEY and CDR2 is SMNVEV (reference sequence). The CDR3 loop is CASSLQAALGSPLHF. The CDR3 DNA follows: TGTGCCAGCAGTTTACAGGCCGCATTGGGTTCACCCCTCCACTTT.

The chain employs TRBV19 and TRBJ1-1, with 7 bases identical to TRBD1. The germline V gene encodes CDR1 LNHDA and CDR2 SQIVND (reference sequence). The CDR3 has 16 amino acids. Losses at the gene ends were 4 bases for V and 6 bases for J; bases not matched to a gene: 14. DNA for the CDR3: TGTGCCAGTAGTAGACAGACAGGGCTCCAGGACGCTGAAGCTTTCTTT. Its protein product is CASSRQTGLQDAEAFF.

The J gene is TRBJ1-1, the V gene TRBV5-1; D is ambiguous. CDR1 SGHRS and CDR2 YFSETQ come from the germline V gene. The V gene lost 0 bases and the J gene lost 2 bases, with 5 bases spanning the gap. The length of the CDR3 is 13 residues. The CDR3 protein is CASSLVANTEAFF. The CDR3 DNA reads TGCGCCAGCAGCTTGGTGGCCAACACTGAAGCTTTCTTT.

The genes are TRBV18 and TRBJ2-1, with D maybe TRBD2 (5 bases). CDR3 length: 15 amino acids. Germline loops: CDR1 KGHSH, CDR2 LQKENI. The germline V and J ends were trimmed by 1 base and 0 bases, with 7 bases remaining between them. The CDR3 DNA follows: TGTGCCAGCTCACCACTAGCGAGCTCCTACAATGAGCAGTTCTTC. Protein product: CASSPLASSYNEQFF.

This chain links TRBV7-8 with TRBJ1-5; D unresolved. Germline V gene lookup returns CDR1 SGHVS and CDR2 FQNEAQ. This CDR3 is 13 amino acids long. V lost 4 bases and J 3 bases, leaving 7 bases between the germline ends. CDR3 loop: CASSSYVNQPQHF. DNA for the CDR3: TGTGCCAGCAGCTCATACGTCAATCAGCCCCAGCATTTT.

This chain joins TRBV7-2 and TRBJ2-3; D uncertain. From germline, CDR1 is SGHTA and CDR2 FQGNSA. V gave up 5 bases and J gave up 5 bases, with 11 bases separating them. The CDR3 has 13 amino acids. CDR3 protein: CASSALYGDTQYF. DNA of the CDR3: TGTGCCAGCAGCGCCCTGTACGGAGATACGCAGTATTTT.

CDR3 in DNA: TGTGCCAGCAGCCCCAACCATTTCTATGGCTACACCTTC. Its protein is CASSPNHFYGYTF. The V gene is TRBV6-2 or TRBV6-3, the J gene TRBJ1-2, with D uncertain. Trimming cost V 6 bases and J 4 bases, with 12 bases left between them. The CDR3 loop spans 13 amino acids. Per the germline V gene, CDR1 is MNHEY and CDR2 is SVGEGT.

The rearrangement uses TRBV11-2 and TRBJ2-7, with 13 nucleotides matching TRBD2. The CDR3 sequence is 14 residues long. Germline assignment: CDR1 SGHAT and CDR2 FQNNGV. V lost 5 bases and J lost 6; bases outside the gene matches: 4. CDR3 loop: CASSRTSGSGEQYF. The CDR3, as DNA: TGTGCCAGCAGCCGGACTAGCGGGAGTGGCGAGCAGTACTTC.

The rearrangement uses TRBV28 and TRBJ2-7; TRBD1 might be the D (6 bases). CDR1 MDHEN and CDR2 SYDVKM come from the germline V gene. Trimming took off 5 bases at V and 0 bases at J, with 14 bases between the two ends. This CDR3 contains 15 residues. CDR3 protein: CASSTAGTSSYEQYF. The CDR3 DNA sequence: TGTGCCAGCAGTACTGCCGGGACATCCTCCTACGAGCAGTACTTC.

The chain has TRBV6-1 and TRBJ1-5, with D unclear. Looked up from germline, CDR1 is MNHNS and CDR2 is SASEGT. V gave up 2 bases and J gave up 6 bases, with 5 bases separating them. This CDR3 spans 12 amino acids. The CDR3 here is CASSEWGQPQHF. CDR3 sequence (DNA): TGTGCCAGCAGTGAATGGGGTCAGCCCCAGCATTTT.

This chain joins TRBV5-1 and TRBJ1-1, with 7 bases that match TRBD1. The J segment lost 2 bases and the V segment lost 3 bases, leaving 7 bases of the junction unmatched. CDR1 and CDR2 (germline): SGHRS, YFSETQ. The length of the CDR3 is 15 residues. In DNA, the CDR3 is TGCGCCAGCAGCTGGGGGACAGTCATTAACACTGAAGCTTTCTTT. It is translated as CASSWGTVINTEAFF. The full variable domain, with the rest looked up from reference TRBV5-1 and TRBJ1-1, is KAGVTQTPRYLIKTRGQQVTLSCSPISGHRSVSWYQQTPGQGLQFLFEYFSETQRNKGNFPGRFSGRQFSNSRSEMNVSTLELGDSALYLCASSWGTVINTEAFFGQGTRLTVV.

The chain employs TRBV5-1 and TRBJ2-1, with D possibly matching TRBD2 (5 bases). Germline CDR1 reads SGHRS; CDR2 reads YFSETQ. The CDR3 length is 17 residues. V shed 4 bases and J shed 0 bases, with 17 bases lying between them. The CDR3: CASSSGLFQPSYNEQFF. The CDR3 nucleotides are TGCGCCAGCAGCAGCGGACTCTTTCAACCCTCCTACAATGAGCAGTTCTTC. Filled out from reference TRBV5-1 and TRBJ2-1, the complete variable domain reads KAGVTQTPRYLIKTRGQQVTLSCSPISGHRSVSWYQQTPGQGLQFLFEYFSETQRNKGNFPGRFSGRQFSNSRSEMNVSTLELGDSALYLCASSSGLFQPSYNEQFFGPGTRLTVL.

The rearrangement joins TRBV2 to TRBJ2-7, with TRBD2 identical over 11 bases. The CDR3 is 14 amino acids. Per the germline V gene, CDR1 is SNHLY and CDR2 is FYNNEI. J gave up 3 bases and V 5 bases, and 3 bases lay outside the gene matches. The CDR3 region has the DNA TGTGCCAGCAGTAGTAGCGGGAGGGGCTACGAGCAGTACTTC. It yields the protein CASSSSGRGYEQYF.

This clone came up once. The CDR3 sequence: CASSALTGGGADTQYF. CDR3 nucleotides: TGTGCCAGCAGCGCTCTTACAGGGGGTGGAGCAGATACGCAGTATTTT. V gene TRBV9 combines with J gene TRBJ2-3, with 8 bases matching TRBD1. The ends lost 3 bases at V and 4 bases at J; junction bases unmatched: 10. CDR1 SGDLS and CDR2 YYNGEE come from the germline V gene. The CDR3 is 16 amino acids.